This T cell receptor beta chain was sequenced for a study of T cell responses to AZD1222 COVID-19 vaccine. Study as a whole: Second-dose intervals near 4 or 12 weeks were combined. General observations from the study: Donors skewed white British and female; clonal diversity was possibly underestimated. Nearly half of unique spike-specific TCRs reportedly avoided B.1.351 and B.1.1.7 mutated regions.

This clone was observed a single time. Its target is not known. The germline CDR1 and CDR2 sequences are MNHEY and SMNVEV (reference sequence). With 3 bases removed from V and 0 bases from J, the gap between germline ends came to 7 bases. The CDR3 runs to 14 residues. Clones were sequenced by immunoSEQ multiplex PCR, and TCRdb holds only the in-frame ones, with some missing. Of roughly 100,000 clones in the sample, over 70% were seen once. This chain uses TRBV27 with TRBJ2-3; D remains unclear. This TCR was sampled from an adult in good health. The specimen was peripheral blood, collected on day 0 of AZD1222 vaccination. CDR3 residues: CASSFWPSTDTQYF. The CDR3 nucleotides read TGTGCCAGCAGTTTCTGGCCTAGCACAGATACGCAGTATTTT.